The 4 T cell receptor beta chains below come from one sample, sequenced in a study of cytomegalovirus exposure and HLA in healthy donors. PCR used 60 Vbeta primers and 13 Jbeta primers. Clones were sequenced by immunoSEQ multiplex PCR, and TCRdb holds only the in-frame ones, with some missing. The sample yields some 140,000 clones, 79% seen once. Source material: PBMCs. All receptors come from a female donor in good health and CMV-seronegative.

This rearrangement joins TRBV4-3 to TRBJ2-1; the match to TRBD2 covers 7 bases. V trimming: 3 bases; J trimming: 2 bases; junction bases outside the gene matches: 4. The CDR3 is 15 amino acids. CDR1 is LGHNA, CDR2 YSLEER, per germline. CDR3 amino acids: CASSQTGGTYNEQFF. The CDR3 nucleotides read TGCGCCAGCAGCCAGACGGGAGGTACCTACAATGAGCAGTTCTTC.

The chain links TRBV29-1 to TRBJ1-1; D is undetermined. Per germline, CDR1 SQVTM and CDR2 ANQGSEA. CDR3 length: 11 residues. V was trimmed by 4 bases and J by 4 bases, leaving 7 bases between them. In nucleotides, the CDR3 is TGCAGCGTTGCGAGGGCCACTGAAGCTTTCTTT. Its protein product is CSVARATEAFF.

V and J are TRBV7-9 and TRBJ2-5; 7 bases fit TRBD1. CDR3 size: 15 residues. Germline CDR1 SEHNR, CDR2 FQNEAQ (reference sequence). Losses at the gene ends were 5 bases for V and 4 bases for J; bases not matched to a gene: 10. The CDR3 region is CASSMGQHLGETQYF. Written as DNA, the CDR3 is TGTGCCAGCAGCATGGGACAGCACCTGGGAGAGACCCAGTACTTC.

Here the CDR3 reads CASSSPWSTGVYEQYF. Written as DNA, the CDR3 is TGTGCCAGCAGCTCCCCCTGGTCGACAGGGGTCTACGAGCAGTACTTC. This chain uses TRBV5-6 with TRBJ2-7, with TRBD1 matching 8 bases. Germline CDR1 reads SGHDT; CDR2 reads YYEEEE. This CDR3 has 16 amino acids. J was trimmed by 3 bases and V by 3 bases; bases with no gene match: 11.